This TCR beta chain was retrieved from a study of T cell responses to AZD1222 COVID-19 vaccine. Sequencing used immunoSEQ multiplex PCR; TCRdb keeps in-frame clones, though not all of them. The data hold 120,000 to 150,000 clones, with roughly 90% observed a single time. This receptor was taken from an adult in good health. Here the sequenced sample was peripheral blood, taken on day 0 of AZD1222 vaccination.

The CDR3 sequence: CASSPEGGRGPGNTIYF. CDR3 in DNA: TGCGCCAGCAGCCCCGAGGGAGGCAGGGGTCCTGGAAACACCATATATTTT. The gene calls are TRBV4-1 and TRBJ1-3; TRBD1 might be the D (6 bases). The V gene's germline CDR1 is MGHRA and CDR2 YSYEKL. The V and J ends lost 4 bases and 2 bases respectively, with 18 bases between them. The CDR3 has 17 amino acids.